This record concerns one T cell receptor (beta chain) sequence. Its antigen is unidentified. The sample comes from a study of radiotherapy plus CTLA-4 blockade in lung cancer. General study points: Once radiotherapy plus ipilimumab had been given, TCR clones derived from tumor expanded in blood.

The method was immunoSEQ multiplex PCR; TCRdb's version includes in-frame clones alone and lacks a portion of them. The table lists some 110,000 clones, about 77% of them singletons. Looked up from germline, CDR1 is LNHDA and CDR2 is SQIVND (reference sequence). This CDR3 is built from 16 residues. V shed 7 bases and J shed 0 bases, with 15 bases lying between them. Here the sequenced sample was peripheral blood, taken from a patient treated with radiotherapy plus ipilimumab. The sequence was collected from a human donor with non-small cell lung cancer who had a partial response to radiotherapy plus ipilimumab. The rearrangement uses TRBV19 and TRBJ2-2; the D is unclear. The DNA for the CDR3 is TGTGCCAGTACCATACGGTCAACAGCGAACACCGGGGAGCTGTTTTTT. Translation: CASTIRSTANTGELFF. Looking up the rest from reference TRBV19 and TRBJ2-2 gives the full variable domain: DGGITQSPKYLFRKEGQNVTLSCEQNLNHDAMYWYRQDPGQGLRLIYYSQIVNDFQKGDIAEGYSVSREKKESFPLTVTSAQKNPTAFYLCASTIRSTANTGELFFGEGSRLTVL.